These 29 T cell receptor beta chains were all obtained from the same sample, sequenced in a study of CD8 T cells in Susac syndrome. Reverse transcription of about 0.5 to 1 ug RNA was carried out with random hexamers. MiXCR was run by TCRdb on the immunoSEQ multiplex PCR reads, yielding one entry per CDR3 protein. The sample consists of 45,000 to 60,000 distinct CDR3 sequences, 80% to 95% of them appearing once. The source material was CD8+ T cells from PBMCs. These receptors were taken from a human donor in good health.

The chain combines TRBV6-6 with TRBJ1-2, with D perhaps TRBD1 (6 bases). Germline loops: CDR1 MNHNY, CDR2 SVGAGI (reference sequence). The CDR3 consists of 14 residues. Trimming left V 2 bases short and J 3 bases short, with 10 bases between. CDR3 coding DNA: TGTGCCAGCAGTTACAGTACAGGGTACTATGGCTACACCTTC. Translated: CASSYSTGYYGYTF.

The J gene is TRBJ2-1, the V gene TRBV12-3 or TRBV12-4; D is possibly TRBD2 (6 bases). V lost 7 bases, J lost 2 bases, and 15 bases lay in between. This CDR3 comprises 15 residues. CDR3 DNA: TGTGCCAGCACCCTTAGCGGTACCACCTACAATGAGCAGTTCTTC. Encoded protein: CASTLSGTTYNEQFF.

This sequence joins TRBV30 and TRBJ2-1; 10 bases align to TRBD1. Germline trimming cut 4 bases from V and 10 bases from J; bases unmatched to any gene: 4. Germline V gene lookup returns CDR1 GTSNPN and CDR2 SVGIG (reference sequence). The CDR3 has 12 amino acids. CDR3 amino acids: CAWTGTGEEQFF. DNA of the CDR3: TGTGCCTGGACCGGGACAGGGGAAGAGCAGTTCTTC.

The table lists this clonotype with a count of one. The chain couples TRBV20-1 to TRBJ2-2; 8 positions match TRBD2. This CDR3 is built from 18 residues. V gave up 1 base and J gave up 5 bases; unmatched junction bases: 15. Per the germline V gene, CDR1 is DFQATT and CDR2 is SNEGSKA (reference sequence). The CDR3: CSARGAGVPPLGTGELFF. The CDR3 DNA follows: TGCAGTGCTAGAGGAGCGGGAGTACCCCCTTTGGGGACCGGGGAGCTGTTTTTT.

The gene calls are TRBV3-1 and TRBJ1-1; D gene unclear. The CDR3 consists of 14 residues. Germline lookup yields CDR1 LGHDT and CDR2 YNNKEL (reference sequence). Trimming took 6 bases from V and 0 from J, leaving 11 bases between them. This chain's CDR3 is CASRSGRLNTEAFF. The CDR3 DNA is TGTGCCAGCAGATCCGGACGCCTGAACACTGAAGCTTTCTTT.

Comment on this clonotype: Germline is not matched at one junction end, which may reflect a read error. The chain joins TRBV5-6 to TRBJ1-1, with a possible D match to TRBD1 (6 bases). The germline V gene has CDR1 SGHDT and CDR2 YYEEEE. The CDR3 is made up of 14 amino acids. CDR3 sequence reads: CASILRRGDTEAFF. CDR3 DNA: TGTGCCAGCATCTTGAGGAGGGGGGACACTGAAGCTTTCTTT. Looking up the rest from reference TRBV5-6 and TRBJ1-1 gives the full variable domain: DAGVTQSPTHLIKTRGQQVTLRCSPKSGHDTVSWYQQALGQGPQFIFQYYEEEERQRGNFPDRFSGHQFPNYSSELNVNALLLGDSALYLCASILRRGDTEAFFGQGTRLTVV.

The genes are TRBV27 and TRBJ2-2; no definite D call. Deletions cut 5 bases from V and 3 bases from J, with 13 bases between. Germline values: CDR1 MNHEY, CDR2 SMNVEV (reference sequence). This CDR3 has 15 amino acids. In DNA, the CDR3 is TGTGCCAGCAGTCCAATAGGGTTCGACACCGGGGAGCTGTTTTTT. Translated: CASSPIGFDTGELFF.

The chain employs TRBV6-5 and TRBJ2-7; D gene ambiguous. CDR1 MNHEY and CDR2 SVGAGI come from the germline V gene. The CDR3 has 16 amino acids. Trimming shortened V by 0 bases and J by 0 bases, and 12 bases separated the two germline ends. The CDR3, as DNA: TGTGCCAGCAGTTACTCCGTTGGCCACAGCTCCTACGAGCAGTACTTC. It is translated as CASSYSVGHSSYEQYF.

V and J are TRBV5-6 and TRBJ2-3; maybe TRBD2 (5 bases). Trimming removed 1 base from V and 4 bases from J, with 16 bases in between. There are 16 residues in the CDR3. Germline values: CDR1 SGHDT, CDR2 YYEEEE. The CDR3 loop is CASSLWGAHHPDTQYF. CDR3 bases: TGTGCCAGCAGCTTGTGGGGAGCGCACCACCCAGATACGCAGTATTTT.

This clonotype was observed once. V usage is TRBV27 and J usage is TRBJ2-3; D call uncertain. Trimming stripped 1 base from V and 6 bases from J, with 5 bases between. Germline-derived CDR1 and CDR2 are MNHEY and SMNVEV (reference sequence). The CDR3 has 12 residues. This CDR3 reads CASSLYGDTQYF. CDR3 DNA: TGTGCCAGCAGTTTATATGGGGATACGCAGTATTTT.

The chain combines TRBV7-9 with TRBJ2-7; D assignment may be TRBD1 or TRBD2 (5 bases each). This CDR3 spans 15 amino acids. The germline V and J ends were trimmed by 6 bases and 4 bases, with 19 bases remaining between them. Germline V gene lookup returns CDR1 SEHNR and CDR2 FQNEAQ (reference sequence). The CDR3 DNA reads TGTGCCAGCAGAGTCATTCTGGGGGAAAGGTACGAGCAGTACTTC. Translated, it gives CASRVILGERYEQYF.

The gene calls are TRBV21-1 and TRBJ1-2; TRBD1, the table's D call, lacks a check against the DNA. TRBV21-1 is a documented pseudogene. The CDR3 is 15 residues long. Here the CDR3 reads CASSKPDRGTYGYTF. The CDR3 DNA reads as TGTGCCAGCAGCAAACCAGACAGGGGGACCTATGGCTACACCTTC.

This clonotype was recorded once. The chain uses TRBV4-3 and TRBJ2-7, with a weak D call TRBD2 (6 bases). CDR1 is LGHNA and CDR2 is YSLEER in the germline V gene. With 3 bases removed from V and 0 bases from J, the gap between germline ends came to 9 bases. This CDR3 is built from 14 residues. The CDR3 nucleotides are TGCGCCAGCAGCCAGGGGAGGTCCTCCTACGAGCAGTACTTC. This encodes CASSQGRSSYEQYF.

The J gene is TRBJ1-2, the V gene TRBV6-2 or TRBV6-3, with no clear D. The CDR3 has 12 residues. Per the germline V gene, CDR1 is MNHEY and CDR2 is SVGEGT. V lost 4 bases, J lost 5 bases, and 8 bases lay in between. This CDR3 reads CASSFRGYGYTF. CDR3 in DNA: TGTGCCAGCAGTTTCCGTGGGTATGGCTACACCTTC.

J is TRBJ2-1 and V is TRBV29-1, with TRBD2 matching over 13 bases. This CDR3 has 16 residues. CDR1 is SQVTM, CDR2 ANQGSEA, per germline. This CDR3 is CSERLAGGLPYNEQFF. CDR3 bases: TGCAGTGAGAGACTAGCGGGAGGATTACCCTACAATGAGCAGTTCTTC.

This sequence joins TRBV29-1 and TRBJ2-7; 8 bases fit TRBD1. Losses at the gene ends were 6 bases for V and 4 bases for J; bases not matched to a gene: 5. Germline CDR1 SQVTM, CDR2 ANQGSEA. CDR3 length equals 12 residues. In DNA form, the CDR3 reads TGCAGCGTGAGACAGGGGCGGTACGAGCAGTACTTC. This codes for CSVRQGRYEQYF.

CDR3 sequence reads: CASSYPSGRARGALHF. Written as DNA, the CDR3 is TGTGCCAGCAGTTACCCCTCGGGCAGGGCCCGGGGAGCCCTCCACTTT. The chain recombines TRBV12-3 or TRBV12-4 with TRBJ1-6; the D gene is possibly TRBD1 (5 bases). The CDR3 sequence is 16 residues long. V was pared by 4 bases and J by 14 bases, with 24 bases between.

The chain's CDR3 is CASSSTTSGPYNEQFF. The CDR3 coding sequence is TGTGCCAGCAGCTCGACGACTAGCGGGCCGTACAATGAGCAGTTCTTC. V and J are TRBV7-9 and TRBJ2-1; TRBD2 matches at 10 bases. This CDR3 spans 16 amino acids. The V segment lost 4 bases and the J segment 4 bases; nucleotides outside the gene matches: 7. Germline-derived CDR1 and CDR2 are SEHNR and FQNEAQ (reference sequence).

The V and J genes are TRBV20-1 and TRBJ2-3; 7 bases are a match to TRBD2. The CDR3 is 16 amino acids. Looked up from germline, CDR1 is DFQATT and CDR2 is SNEGSKA (reference sequence). J gave up 0 bases and V 0 bases, and 6 bases lay outside the gene matches. The CDR3 coding sequence is TGCAGTGCTAGAGATGTCCAGCGGGATAGCACAGATACGCAGTATTTT. As protein: CSARDVQRDSTDTQYF.

The chain combines TRBV9 with TRBJ2-1; 11 bases fit TRBD2. This CDR3 has 16 residues. V was pared by 3 bases and J by 4 bases, with 6 bases of the junction left unmatched. Germline loops: CDR1 SGDLS, CDR2 YYNGEE. CDR3 coding DNA: TGTGCCAGCAGCGCAAATCGACTAGCGGGGTACAATGAGCAGTTCTTC. It specifies CASSANRLAGYNEQFF.

This chain connects TRBV5-1 to TRBJ2-3, with TRBD2 identical over 9 bases. Unmatched junction bases numbered 9, after V lost 4 bases and J lost 3 bases. The CDR3 is 16 amino acids. Germline CDR1 is SGHRS and CDR2 is YFSETQ. The CDR3 sequence is CASSLGTSTPTDTQYF. In DNA form, the CDR3 reads TGCGCCAGCAGCCTCGGGACTAGCACACCGACAGATACGCAGTATTTT.

The J gene is TRBJ2-2, the V gene TRBV18; 7 bases are a match to TRBD2. Per germline, CDR1 KGHSH and CDR2 LQKENI. After removal of 1 base from V and 2 bases from J, the junction contained 4 bases not matched to a gene. This CDR3 is built from 16 residues. The CDR3 loop is CASSPLLAENTGELFF. In DNA, the CDR3 is TGTGCCAGCTCACCACTCCTAGCGGAAAACACCGGGGAGCTGTTTTTT.

The gene calls are TRBV2 and TRBJ2-7, with 7 bases that match TRBD2. This CDR3 has 14 amino acids. Germline CDR1 reads SNHLY; CDR2 reads FYNNEI. V trimming: 8 bases; J trimming: 3 bases; junction bases outside the gene matches: 10. Here the CDR3 reads CASLPRDYRYEQYF. In nucleotides, the CDR3 is TGTGCCAGCCTCCCCCGGGACTACCGCTACGAGCAGTACTTC. Looking up the rest from reference TRBV2 and TRBJ2-7 gives the full variable domain: EPEVTQTPSHQVTQMGQEVILRCVPISNHLYFYWYRQILGQKVEFLVSFYNNEISEKSEIFDDQFSVERPDGSNFTLKIRSTKLEDSAMYFCASLPRDYRYEQYFGPGTRLTVT.

V gene TRBV20-1 combines with J gene TRBJ2-7; 11 nucleotides align to TRBD2. With V trimmed by 4 bases and J by 2 bases, 10 bases remained unmatched. CDR3 length: 16 residues. The germline V gene has CDR1 DFQATT and CDR2 SNEGSKA (reference sequence). CDR3 coding DNA: TGCAGTGCTAATCTTATGACTAGCGGGACTCCCTACGAGCAGTACTTC. Its protein is CSANLMTSGTPYEQYF.

The genes are TRBV29-1 and TRBJ2-2; no clear D. CDR1 and CDR2 from the germline V gene are SQVTM and ANQGSEA. V was trimmed by 2 bases and J by 1 base, leaving 5 bases between them. The CDR3 consists of 13 residues. Written as DNA, the CDR3 is TGCAGCGTTGAAAGAGAGAACACCGGGGAGCTGTTTTTT. Protein sequence: CSVERENTGELFF.

This clonotype was seen only once. This chain links TRBV6-2 or TRBV6-3 with TRBJ1-5; maybe TRBD1 (6 bases). The CDR3 contains 16 residues. Germline CDR1 is MNHEY and CDR2 is SVGEGT. Trimming left V 2 bases short and J 7 bases short, with 18 bases between. The CDR3 protein is CASSYINGGGVQPQHF. Here the CDR3 DNA reads TGTGCCAGCAGTTACATCAACGGGGGCGGTGTCCAGCCCCAGCATTTT.

The chain combines TRBV20-1 with TRBJ2-1, with 8 bases that match TRBD1. V shed 5 bases, J shed 6 bases, and the junction held 15 bases outside the gene matches. Germline CDR1 reads DFQATT; CDR2 reads SNEGSKA (reference sequence). CDR3 length: 16 residues. CDR3 sequence (DNA): TGCAGTGCTGAGCAACAGGGGGGCTCGGGTAGCAATGAGCAGTTCTTC. This encodes CSAEQQGGSGSNEQFF.

The genes are TRBV4-2 and TRBJ2-2; D perhaps matches TRBD2 (7 bases). CDR1 and CDR2 (germline): LGHNA, YNFKEQ. The CDR3 totals 16 residues. V lost 0 bases, J lost 6 bases, and 14 bases lay in between. CDR3 protein: CASSQDRGGGAGELFF. CDR3 sequence (DNA): TGTGCCAGCAGCCAAGATCGGGGAGGGGGGGCCGGGGAGCTGTTTTTT.

The chain uses TRBV5-1 and TRBJ2-1; tentative D call: TRBD1 (6 bases). The CDR3 has 13 amino acids. CDR1 and CDR2 (germline): SGHRS, YFSETQ. V gave up 4 bases and J gave up 7 bases, with 12 bases separating them. The CDR3 region is CASSQITGNEQFF. CDR3 DNA sequence: TGCGCCAGCAGCCAAATTACAGGGAATGAGCAGTTCTTC.